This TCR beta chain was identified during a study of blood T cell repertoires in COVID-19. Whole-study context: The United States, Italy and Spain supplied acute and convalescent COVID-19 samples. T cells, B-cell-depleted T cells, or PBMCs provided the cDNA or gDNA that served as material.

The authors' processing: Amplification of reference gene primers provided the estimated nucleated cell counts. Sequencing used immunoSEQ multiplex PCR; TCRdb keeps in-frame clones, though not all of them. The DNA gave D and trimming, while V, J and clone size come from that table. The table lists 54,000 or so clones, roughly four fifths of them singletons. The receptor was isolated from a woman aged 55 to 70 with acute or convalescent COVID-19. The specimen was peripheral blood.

CDR3 in amino acids: CASSQSRGLAGGKDTQYF. In nucleotides, the CDR3 is TGCGCCAGCAGTCAATCGAGGGGACTAGCGGGAGGGAAAGATACGCAGTATTTT. The gene calls are TRBV23-1 and TRBJ2-3; 16 bases agree with TRBD2. TRBV23-1 is recorded as an ORF, its role being uncertain. The V segment lost 0 bases and the J segment 5 bases; nucleotides outside the gene matches: 5. CDR3 length equals 18 residues.